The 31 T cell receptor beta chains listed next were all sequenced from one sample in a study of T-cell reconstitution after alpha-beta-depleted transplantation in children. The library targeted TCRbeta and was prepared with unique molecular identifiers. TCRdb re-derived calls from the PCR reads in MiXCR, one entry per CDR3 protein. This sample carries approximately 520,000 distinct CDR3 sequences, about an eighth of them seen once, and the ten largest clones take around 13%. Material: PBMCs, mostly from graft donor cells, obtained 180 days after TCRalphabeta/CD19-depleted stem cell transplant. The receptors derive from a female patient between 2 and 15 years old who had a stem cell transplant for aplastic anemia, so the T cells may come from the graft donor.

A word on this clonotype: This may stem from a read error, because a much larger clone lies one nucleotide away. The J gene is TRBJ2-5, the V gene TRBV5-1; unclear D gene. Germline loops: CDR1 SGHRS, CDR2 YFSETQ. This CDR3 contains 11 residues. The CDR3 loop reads CPSSITETQYF. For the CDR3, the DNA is TGCCCCAGCAGTATCACGGAGACCCAGTACTTC.

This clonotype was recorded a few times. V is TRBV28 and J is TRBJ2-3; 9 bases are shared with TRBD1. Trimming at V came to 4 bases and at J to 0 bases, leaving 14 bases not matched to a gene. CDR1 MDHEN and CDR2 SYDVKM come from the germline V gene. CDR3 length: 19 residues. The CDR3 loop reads CASSYMDRGKGSSTDTQYF. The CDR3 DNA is TGTGCCAGCAGTTATATGGACAGGGGTAAGGGGTCTAGCACAGATACGCAGTATTTT.

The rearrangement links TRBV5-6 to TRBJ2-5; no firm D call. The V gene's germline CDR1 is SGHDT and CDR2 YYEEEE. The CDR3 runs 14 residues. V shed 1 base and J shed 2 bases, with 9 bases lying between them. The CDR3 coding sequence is TGTGCCAGCAGCTTGTCGCTTAGACAAGAGACCCAGTACTTC. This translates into CASSLSLRQETQYF.

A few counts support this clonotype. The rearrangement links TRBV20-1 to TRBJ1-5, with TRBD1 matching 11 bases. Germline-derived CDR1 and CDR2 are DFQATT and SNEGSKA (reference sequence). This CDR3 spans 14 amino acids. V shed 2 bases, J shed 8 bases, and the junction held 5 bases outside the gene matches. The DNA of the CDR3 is TGCAGTGCTAGACGGGACAGGGGGATAGAGCCCCAGCATTTT. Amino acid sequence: CSARRDRGIEPQHF.

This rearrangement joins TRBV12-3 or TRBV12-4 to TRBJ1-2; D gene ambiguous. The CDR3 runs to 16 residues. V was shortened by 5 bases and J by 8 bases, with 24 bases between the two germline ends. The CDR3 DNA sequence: TGTGCCAGCAGTCCGCGGCCCGTTTTAGGATTGGAGGGCTACACCTTC. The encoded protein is CASSPRPVLGLEGYTF.

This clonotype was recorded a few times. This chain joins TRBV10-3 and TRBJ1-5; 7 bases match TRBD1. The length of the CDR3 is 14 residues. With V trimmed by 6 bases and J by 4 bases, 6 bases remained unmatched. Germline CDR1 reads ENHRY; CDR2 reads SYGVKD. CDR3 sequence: CAISQDRTNQPQHF. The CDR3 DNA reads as TGTGCCATCAGCCAGGACAGGACAAATCAGCCCCAGCATTTT.

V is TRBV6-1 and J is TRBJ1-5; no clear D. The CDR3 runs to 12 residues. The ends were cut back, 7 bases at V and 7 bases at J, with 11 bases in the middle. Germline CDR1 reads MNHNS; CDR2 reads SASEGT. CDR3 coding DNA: TGTGCCAGCACGTCTTCTGGGCAGCCCCAGCATTTT. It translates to CASTSSGQPQHF.

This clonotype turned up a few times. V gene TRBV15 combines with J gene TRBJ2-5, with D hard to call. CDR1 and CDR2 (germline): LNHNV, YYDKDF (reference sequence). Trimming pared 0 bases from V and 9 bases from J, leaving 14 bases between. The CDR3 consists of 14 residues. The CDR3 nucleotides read TGTGCCACCAGCAGAGAATCGAAGGGTTTGGCCCAGTACTTC. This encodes CATSRESKGLAQYF.

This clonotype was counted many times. CDR3 region: CSVEDPNTGELFF. The DNA for the CDR3 is TGCAGCGTTGAAGATCCCAACACCGGGGAGCTGTTTTTT. J is TRBJ2-2 and V is TRBV29-1; no definite D call. Trimming stripped 0 bases from V and 2 bases from J, with 4 bases between. This CDR3 spans 13 amino acids. Per germline, CDR1 SQVTM and CDR2 ANQGSEA.

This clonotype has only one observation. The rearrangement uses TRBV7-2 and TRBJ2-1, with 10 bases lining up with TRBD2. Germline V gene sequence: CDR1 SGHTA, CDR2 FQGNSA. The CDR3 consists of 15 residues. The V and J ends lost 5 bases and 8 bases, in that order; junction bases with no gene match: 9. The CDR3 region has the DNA TGTGCCAGCAGCCCCGCCAAGCGGGAGGGTTATGAGCAGTTCTTC. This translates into CASSPAKREGYEQFF.

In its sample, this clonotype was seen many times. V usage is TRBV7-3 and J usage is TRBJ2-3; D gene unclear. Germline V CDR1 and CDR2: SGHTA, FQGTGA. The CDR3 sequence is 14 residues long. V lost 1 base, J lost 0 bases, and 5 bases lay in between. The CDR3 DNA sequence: TGTGCCAGCAGCTTAATGGGGAGCACAGATACGCAGTATTTT. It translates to CASSLMGSTDTQYF.

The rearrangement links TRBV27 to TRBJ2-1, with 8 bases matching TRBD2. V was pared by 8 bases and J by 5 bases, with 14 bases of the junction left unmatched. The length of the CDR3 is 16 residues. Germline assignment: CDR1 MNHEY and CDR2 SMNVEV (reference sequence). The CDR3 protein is CASLISSGSGNNEQFF. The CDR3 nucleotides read TGTGCCAGCTTGATATCGAGCGGGAGTGGAAACAATGAGCAGTTCTTC.

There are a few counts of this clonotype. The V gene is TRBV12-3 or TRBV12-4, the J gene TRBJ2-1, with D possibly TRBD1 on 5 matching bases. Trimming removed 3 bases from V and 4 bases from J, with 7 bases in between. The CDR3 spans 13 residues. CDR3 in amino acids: CASSFRQYNEQFF. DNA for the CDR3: TGTGCCAGCAGTTTTCGACAGTACAATGAGCAGTTCTTC.

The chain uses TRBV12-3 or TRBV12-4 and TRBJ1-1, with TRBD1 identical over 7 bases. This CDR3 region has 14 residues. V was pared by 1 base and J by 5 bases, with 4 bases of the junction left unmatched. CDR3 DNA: TGTGCCAGCAGTTTAGATCCAGGGGGGACTGAAGCTTTCTTT. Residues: CASSLDPGGTEAFF.

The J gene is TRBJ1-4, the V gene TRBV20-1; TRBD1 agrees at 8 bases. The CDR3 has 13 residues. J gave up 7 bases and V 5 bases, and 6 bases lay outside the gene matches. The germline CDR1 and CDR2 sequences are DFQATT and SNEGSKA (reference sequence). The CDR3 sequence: CSAGRTGIEKLFF. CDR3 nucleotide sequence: TGCAGTGCTGGACGGACAGGGATTGAAAAACTGTTTTTT.

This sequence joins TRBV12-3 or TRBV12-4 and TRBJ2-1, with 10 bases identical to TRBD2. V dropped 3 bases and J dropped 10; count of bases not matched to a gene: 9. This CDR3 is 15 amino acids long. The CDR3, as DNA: TGTGCCAGCAGTTTCGTCGGACTAGCGGTGGGAGAGCAGTTCTTC. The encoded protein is CASSFVGLAVGEQFF.

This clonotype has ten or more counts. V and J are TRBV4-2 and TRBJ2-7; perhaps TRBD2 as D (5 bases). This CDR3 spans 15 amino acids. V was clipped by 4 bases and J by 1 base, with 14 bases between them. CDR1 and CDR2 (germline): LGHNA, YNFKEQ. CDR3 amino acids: CASSPRGTLSYEQYF. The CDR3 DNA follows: TGTGCCAGCAGCCCACGGGGAACCCTTTCCTACGAGCAGTACTTC.

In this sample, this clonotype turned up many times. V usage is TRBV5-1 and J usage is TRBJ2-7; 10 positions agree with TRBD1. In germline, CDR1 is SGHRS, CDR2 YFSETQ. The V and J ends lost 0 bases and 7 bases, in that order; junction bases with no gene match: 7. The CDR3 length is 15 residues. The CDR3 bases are TGCGCCAGCAGCTTGGACCGGGGACAGGGGCGAGAGCAGTACGTC. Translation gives CASSLDRGQGREQYV.

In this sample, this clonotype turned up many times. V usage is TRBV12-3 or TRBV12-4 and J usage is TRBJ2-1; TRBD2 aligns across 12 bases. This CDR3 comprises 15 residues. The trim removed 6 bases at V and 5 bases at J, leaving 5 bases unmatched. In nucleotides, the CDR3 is TGTGCCAGCAGCCGGACTAGCGGGGTGGACAATGAGCAGTTCTTC. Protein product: CASSRTSGVDNEQFF.

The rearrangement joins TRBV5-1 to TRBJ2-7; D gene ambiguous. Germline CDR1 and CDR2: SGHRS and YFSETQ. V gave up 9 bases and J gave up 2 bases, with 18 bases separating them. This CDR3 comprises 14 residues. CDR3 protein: CATTATAYPYEQYF. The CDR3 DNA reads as TGCGCCACCACCGCGACGGCCTACCCCTACGAGCAGTACTTC. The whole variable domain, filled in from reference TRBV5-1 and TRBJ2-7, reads KAGVTQTPRYLIKTRGQQVTLSCSPISGHRSVSWYQQTPGQGLQFLFEYFSETQRNKGNFPGRFSGRQFSNSRSEMNVSTLELGDSALYLCATTATAYPYEQYFGPGTRLTVT.

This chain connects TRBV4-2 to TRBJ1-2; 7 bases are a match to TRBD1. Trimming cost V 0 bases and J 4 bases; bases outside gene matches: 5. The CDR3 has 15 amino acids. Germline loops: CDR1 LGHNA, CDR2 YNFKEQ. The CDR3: CASSQDGRQGYGYTF. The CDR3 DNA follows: TGTGCCAGCAGCCAAGATGGGAGACAGGGCTATGGCTACACCTTC.

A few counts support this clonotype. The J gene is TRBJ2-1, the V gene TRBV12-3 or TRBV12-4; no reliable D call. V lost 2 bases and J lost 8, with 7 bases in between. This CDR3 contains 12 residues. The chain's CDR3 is CASSLSVYEQFF. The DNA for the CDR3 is TGTGCCAGCAGTTTAAGTGTATATGAGCAGTTCTTC.

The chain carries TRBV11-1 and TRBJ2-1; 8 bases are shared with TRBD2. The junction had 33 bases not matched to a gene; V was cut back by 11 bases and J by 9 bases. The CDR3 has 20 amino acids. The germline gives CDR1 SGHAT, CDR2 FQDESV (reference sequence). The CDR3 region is CASLAGEISGRRLFDGEQFF. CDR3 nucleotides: TGTGCCTCCCTCGCGGGCGAAATCAGCGGGAGAAGACTCTTTGACGGTGAGCAGTTCTTC.

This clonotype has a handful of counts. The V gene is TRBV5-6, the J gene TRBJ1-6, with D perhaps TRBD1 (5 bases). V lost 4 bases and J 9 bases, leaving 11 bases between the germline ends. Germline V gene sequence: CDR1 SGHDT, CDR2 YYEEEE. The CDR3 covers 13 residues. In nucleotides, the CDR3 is TGTGCCAGCAGCGGGGCGGGAGGTTCACCCCTCCACTTT. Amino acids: CASSGAGGSPLHF.

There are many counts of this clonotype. CDR3: CASSQDRTGHPEAFF. For the CDR3, the DNA is TGTGCCAGCAGCCAAGATAGGACAGGGCACCCTGAAGCTTTCTTT. J is TRBJ1-1 and V is TRBV3-1; 8 bases line up with TRBD1. Germline assignment: CDR1 LGHDT and CDR2 YNNKEL (reference sequence). V was clipped by 0 bases and J by 6 bases; unmatched bases: 6. The CDR3 extends over 15 amino acids.

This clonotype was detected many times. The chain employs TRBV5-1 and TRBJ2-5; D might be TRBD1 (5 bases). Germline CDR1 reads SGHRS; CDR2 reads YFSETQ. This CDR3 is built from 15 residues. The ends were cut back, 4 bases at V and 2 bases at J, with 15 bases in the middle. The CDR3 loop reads CASSPPSGPQETQYF. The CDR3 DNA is TGCGCCAGCAGCCCCCCGTCAGGGCCACAAGAGACCCAGTACTTC. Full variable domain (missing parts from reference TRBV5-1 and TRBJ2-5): KAGVTQTPRYLIKTRGQQVTLSCSPISGHRSVSWYQQTPGQGLQFLFEYFSETQRNKGNFPGRFSGRQFSNSRSEMNVSTLELGDSALYLCASSPPSGPQETQYFGPGTRLLVL.

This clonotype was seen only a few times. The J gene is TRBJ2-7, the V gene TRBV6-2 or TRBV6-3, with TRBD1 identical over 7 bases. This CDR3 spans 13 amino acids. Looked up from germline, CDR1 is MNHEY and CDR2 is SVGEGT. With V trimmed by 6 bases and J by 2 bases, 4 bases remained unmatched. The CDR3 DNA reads TGTGCCAGCAGCGCAGACAGGGCCTACGAGCAGTACTTC. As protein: CASSADRAYEQYF.

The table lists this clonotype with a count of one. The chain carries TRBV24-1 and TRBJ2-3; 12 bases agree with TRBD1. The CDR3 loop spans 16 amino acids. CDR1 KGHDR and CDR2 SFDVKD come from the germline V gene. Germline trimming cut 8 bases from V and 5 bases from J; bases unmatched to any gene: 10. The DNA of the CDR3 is TGTGCCACCACTCGCGGGACAGGGGGCAATGAAGATACGCAGTATTTT. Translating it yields CATTRGTGGNEDTQYF.

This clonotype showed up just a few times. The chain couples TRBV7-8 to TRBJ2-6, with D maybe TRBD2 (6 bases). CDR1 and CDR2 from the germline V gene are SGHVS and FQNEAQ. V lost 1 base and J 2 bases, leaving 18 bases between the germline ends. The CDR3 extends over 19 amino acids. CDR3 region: CASSLDWGVWGAGANVLTF. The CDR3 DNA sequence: TGTGCCAGCAGCTTAGATTGGGGAGTATGGGGGGCTGGGGCCAACGTCCTGACTTTC.

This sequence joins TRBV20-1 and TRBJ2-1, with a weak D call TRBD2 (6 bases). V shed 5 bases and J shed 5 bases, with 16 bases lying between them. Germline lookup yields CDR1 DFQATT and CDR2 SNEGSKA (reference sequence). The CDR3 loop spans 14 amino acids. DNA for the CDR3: TGCAGTGCTCCGAAGAGGAGGGAGAACAATGAGCAGTTCTTC. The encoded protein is CSAPKRRENNEQFF.

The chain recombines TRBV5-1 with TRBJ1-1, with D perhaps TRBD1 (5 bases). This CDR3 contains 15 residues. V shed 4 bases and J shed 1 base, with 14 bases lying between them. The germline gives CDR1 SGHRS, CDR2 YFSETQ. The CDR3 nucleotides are TGCGCCAGCAGCACTGACAGATTAACGAACACTGAAGCTTTCTTT. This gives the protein CASSTDRLTNTEAFF.